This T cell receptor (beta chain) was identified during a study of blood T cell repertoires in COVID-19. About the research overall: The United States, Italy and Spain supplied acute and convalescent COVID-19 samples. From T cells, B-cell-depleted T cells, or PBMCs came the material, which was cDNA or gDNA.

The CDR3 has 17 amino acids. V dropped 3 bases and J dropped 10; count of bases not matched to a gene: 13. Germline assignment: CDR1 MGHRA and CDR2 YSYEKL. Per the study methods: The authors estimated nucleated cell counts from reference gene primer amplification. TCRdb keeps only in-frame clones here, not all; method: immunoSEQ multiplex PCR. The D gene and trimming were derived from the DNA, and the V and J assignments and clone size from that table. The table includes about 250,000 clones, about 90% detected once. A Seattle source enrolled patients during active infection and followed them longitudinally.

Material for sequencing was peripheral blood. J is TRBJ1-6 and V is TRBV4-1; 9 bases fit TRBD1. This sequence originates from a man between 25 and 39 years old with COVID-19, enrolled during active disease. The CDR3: CASSQDEGQGLRSPLHF. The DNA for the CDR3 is TGCGCCAGCAGCCAGGACGAGGGACAGGGTTTGCGCTCACCCCTCCACTTT.